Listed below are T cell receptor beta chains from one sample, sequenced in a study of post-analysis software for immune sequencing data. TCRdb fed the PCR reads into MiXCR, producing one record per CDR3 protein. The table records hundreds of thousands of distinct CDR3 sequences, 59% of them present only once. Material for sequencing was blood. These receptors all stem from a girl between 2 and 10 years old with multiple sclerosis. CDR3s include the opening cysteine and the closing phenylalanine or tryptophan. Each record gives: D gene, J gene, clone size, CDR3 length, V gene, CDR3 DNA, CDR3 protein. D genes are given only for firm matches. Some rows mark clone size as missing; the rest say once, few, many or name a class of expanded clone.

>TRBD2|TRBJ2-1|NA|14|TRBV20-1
TGCAGTGCTAGTAGAGCGGGGGGCAGAGATGAGCAGTTCTTC
CSASRAGGRDEQFF
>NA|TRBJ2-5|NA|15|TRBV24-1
TGTGCCACCAGTGATGCCAGGGAGTACCAAGAGACCCAGTACTTC
CATSDAREYQETQYF
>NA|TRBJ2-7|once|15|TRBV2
TGTGCCAGCAGTGAGGGACTGGCAAACTCCTACGAGCAGTACTTC
CASSEGLANSYEQYF
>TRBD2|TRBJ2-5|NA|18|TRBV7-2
TGTGCCAGCAGCTTAGTTTCTAGCGGGAGTTCGGGACAAGAGACCCAGTACTTC
CASSLVSSGSSGQETQYF
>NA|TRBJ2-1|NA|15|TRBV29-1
TGCAGCATTCAGTTGACGGAAAGCTCCTACAATGAGCAGTTCTTC
CSIQLTESSYNEQFF
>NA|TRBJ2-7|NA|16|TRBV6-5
TGTGCCAGCACTCCGGGGGAGCCGTACCCTTCCTACGAGCAGTACTTC
CASTPGEPYPSYEQYF
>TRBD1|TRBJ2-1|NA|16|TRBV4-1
TGCGCCAGCAGCCTTTCGGGACAGGGAGACTACAATGAGCAGTTCTTC
CASSLSGQGDYNEQFF
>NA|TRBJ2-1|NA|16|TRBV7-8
TGTGCCAGCAGCCCTACGTCGGCTAGTCTCGACAATGAGCAGTTCTTC
CASSPTSASLDNEQFF
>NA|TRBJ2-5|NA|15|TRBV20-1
TGCAGTGCTAGCGGCGAAAAGGCCACCCAAGAGACCCAGTACTTC
CSASGEKATQETQYF
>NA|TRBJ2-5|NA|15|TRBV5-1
TGCGCCAGCAGCTTGCTCTCCCGGGAACAAGAGACCCAGTACTTC
CASSLLSREQETQYF
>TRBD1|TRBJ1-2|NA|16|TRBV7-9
TGTGCCAGCAGCTTGTATCACAGGGGGTTTAACTATGGCTACACCTTC
CASSLYHRGFNYGYTF
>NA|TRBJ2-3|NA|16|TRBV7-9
TGTGCCAGCAGCTTATTTGCAACAAGTTCCACAGATACGCAGTATTTT
CASSLFATSSTDTQYF
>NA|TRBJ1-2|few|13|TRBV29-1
TGCAGCGTTGGCACAGGGTTAGTCTATGGCTACACCTTC
CSVGTGLVYGYTF